This is a list of T cell receptor beta chains from one sample in a study of T cells in Graves' hyperthyroidism and ophthalmopathy. From the multiplex PCR reads, TCRdb called clonotypes with MiXCR, one entry per CDR3 protein. This sample has more than 450,000 distinct CDR3 sequences, with nearly 20% found just once. The sequenced sample consisted of blood. These receptors originate from a man aged 35 to 55 with Graves' ophthalmopathy. CDR3s include the opening cysteine and the closing phenylalanine or tryptophan. The D gene is left open where the match is weak. Clone size appears in some rows only: once, few, many, or a class for an expanded clone.

size	J	V	D	DNA	CDR3
few	TRBJ1-1	TRBV30	-	TGTGCCTGGAGCCTAACCGTACAAAGGAACACTGAAGCTTTCTTT	CAWSLTVQRNTEAFF
-	TRBJ1-6	TRBV20-1	-	TGCAGTGCTAGCCTCATTACAGGGCATAATTCACCCCTCCACTTT	CSASLITGHNSPLHF
-	TRBJ1-2	TRBV6-1	-	TGTGCCAGCAGTGAGGGTCGTCGGCAACTCTATGGCTACACCTTC	CASSEGRRQLYGYTF
many	TRBJ1-6	TRBV20-1	TRBD1	TGCAGTGCTCAGGACAGGGGTAATTCACCCCTCCACTTT	CSAQDRGNSPLHF
few	TRBJ2-4	TRBV28	TRBD2	TGTGCCAGCGGGACTAGCAAAAACATTCAGTACTTC	CASGTSKNIQYF
few	TRBJ1-5	TRBV20-1	TRBD1	TGCAGTGCTAAACAGGGGTCTCAGCCCCAGCATTTT	CSAKQGSQPQHF
many	TRBJ1-1	TRBV18	-	TGTGCCAGCTCACCACGAAGGGCAGGGAACACTGAAGCTTTCTTT	CASSPRRAGNTEAFF
-	TRBJ2-1	TRBV19	-	TGTGCCAGTAGTATAGAGTTGGGAGAGCAGTTCTTC	CASSIELGEQFF
-	TRBJ1-1	TRBV6-1	-	TGTGCCAGCAGTTTGGGCAGCCCTTATCTAGACGGAGCTGAAGCTTTCTTT	CASSLGSPYLDGAEAFF
-	TRBJ2-3	TRBV7-8	-	TGTGCCAGCAGCTTAGCGGGGTACTCCACAGATACGCAGTATTTT	CASSLAGYSTDTQYF
few	TRBJ2-2	TRBV30	TRBD2	TGTGCCTTCCGCCGACTAGCCGATCGCACCGGGGAGCTGTTTTTT	CAFRRLADRTGELFF
-	TRBJ2-7	TRBV24-1	TRBD2	TGTGCCACCAGTGGCGCGGGAGACCCAGACGAGCAGTACTTC	CATSGAGDPDEQYF
-	TRBJ2-1	TRBV27	-	TGTGCCAGCAGTCCCCTTAGTTCCTCCCAAAGGCAGTTCTTC	CASSPLSSSQRQFF
many	TRBJ2-7	TRBV6-2/TRBV6-3	-	TGTGCCAGCAGTTACTCGGATCTTTACGAGCAGTACTTC	CASSYSDLYEQYF
many	TRBJ2-7	TRBV28	-	TGTGCCAGCAGCCGGGGACCGAGTAGCTCCTACGAGCAGTACTTC	CASSRGPSSSYEQYF
-	TRBJ2-7	TRBV6-1	TRBD1	TGTGCCAGCAGTCTCGGACAGGTGGCCGAGCAGTACTTC	CASSLGQVAEQYF
few	TRBJ2-2	TRBV18	-	TGTGCCAGCTCACCAACGACGGCCGGGGGCACCGGGGAGCTGTTTTTT	CASSPTTAGGTGELFF
many	TRBJ1-1	TRBV13	-	TGTGCCAGCAGCCCCTCCCCCTCTGAAGCTTTCTTT	CASSPSPSEAFF
many	TRBJ2-4	TRBV6-5	TRBD1	TGTGCCAGCAGTTACTCGAGAGGGGGCACGTACATTCAGTACTTC	CASSYSRGGTYIQYF
many	TRBJ2-3	TRBV3-1	TRBD2	TGTGCCAGCAGCCAAGGATCAGCGGGGGGATACGGAGATACGCAGTATTTT	CASSQGSAGGYGDTQYF
-	TRBJ1-5	TRBV5-5	-	TGTGCCAGCAGCCCTTCTCCGGACTCTTGGAACCCGCCCCAGCATTTT	CASSPSPDSWNPPQHF
many	TRBJ2-3	TRBV20-1	TRBD2	TGCAGTGCTAAGGGACTAGCGGAACCCCAATTACTGGATACGCAGTATTTT	CSAKGLAEPQLLDTQYF
few	TRBJ2-3	TRBV6-2/TRBV6-3	-	TGTGCCAGCACCCCTGGAGGGGCGACAGATACGCAGTATTTT	CASTPGGATDTQYF
-	TRBJ1-6	TRBV6-2/TRBV6-3	-	TGTGCCAGCACCCTCTCGGGGCACTCACCCCTCCACTTT	CASTLSGHSPLHF
many	TRBJ1-5	TRBV7-3	-	TGTGCCAGCAGCTTGGTGGGGTATGGCAATCAGCCCCAGCATTTT	CASSLVGYGNQPQHF
-	TRBJ2-7	TRBV10-2	TRBD1	TGCGCCAGCAGGACAGGGACGGCGGTCTACGAGCAGTACTTC	CASRTGTAVYEQYF
-	TRBJ1-2	TRBV6-1	-	TGTGCCAGCACCCCCCGGGCGGAGGAGGAGGGCTACACCTTC	CASTPRAEEEGYTF
few	TRBJ2-5	TRBV18	TRBD1	TGTGCCAGCTCACCCCAGGCCAGGGGGCAAGAGACCCAGTACTTC	CASSPQARGQETQYF
many	TRBJ2-5	TRBV28	TRBD2	TGTGCCAGCAGGGTAGCGGGAGGGACGTTAGCCCAGTACTTC	CASRVAGGTLAQYF
-	TRBJ1-2	TRBV6-2/TRBV6-3	TRBD1	TGTGCCAGCAGCATTAATCGACAGGGGGATGGCTACACCTTC	CASSINRQGDGYTF
few	TRBJ2-1	TRBV30	-	TGTGCCTGGGGTATTCGGGGCCAGGTAACTTCGAAGCGGTTCTTC	CAWGIRGQVTSKRFF
many	TRBJ1-1	TRBV12-3/TRBV12-4	-	TGTGCCAGCAGTTTACCGGGCAGTGAAGCTTTCTTT	CASSLPGSEAFF
-	TRBJ2-1	TRBV27	-	TGTGCCAGCAGTCTGTGGGTCCTGGACAGCAACAATGAGCAGTTCTTC	CASSLWVLDSNNEQFF
few	TRBJ1-1	TRBV27	-	TGTGCCAGCAGTTTAAATGGCCTGAACACTGAAGCTTTCTTT	CASSLNGLNTEAFF
-	TRBJ2-1	TRBV7-2	-	TGTGCCAGCAGCTTAATGGCTAGCGCGAATGAGCAGTTCTTC	CASSLMASANEQFF
few	TRBJ1-2	TRBV13	-	TGTGCCAGCAGCTCCTCGAGCACAGTCTATGGCTACACCTTC	CASSSSSTVYGYTF
-	TRBJ2-1	TRBV30	-	TGTGCCTGGAGTGTAAATGAGCAGTTCTTC	CAWSVNEQFF
few	TRBJ2-1	TRBV20-1	TRBD2	TGCAGTGCTAGAGATCTCAGAGCGGGGAATGAGCAGTTCTTC	CSARDLRAGNEQFF
many	TRBJ2-5	TRBV9	-	TGTGCCAGCAGCGACCAAGCGGGTGGGGGGACCCAGTACTTC	CASSDQAGGGTQYF
many	TRBJ2-3	TRBV20-1	-	TGCAGTGCTAACCGGGACGGCACAGATACGCAGTATTTT	CSANRDGTDTQYF
-	TRBJ2-1	TRBV30	TRBD2	TGTGCCTGGAGTGTAACTAGCGGGGGGTACAATGAGCAGTTCTTC	CAWSVTSGGYNEQFF
few	TRBJ2-7	TRBV28	TRBD2	TGTGCCAGCAGTTTGACCGGACTAGCTGGGCGCTACGAGCAGTACTTC	CASSLTGLAGRYEQYF
few	TRBJ1-6	TRBV12-3/TRBV12-4	-	TGTGCCAGCAGTTCGGACAGCGGCATTAATTCACCCCTCCACTTT	CASSSDSGINSPLHF
-	TRBJ2-1	TRBV6-5	-	TGTGCCAGCAGTTACTCTTGGGGGGTCCATGAGCAGTTCTTC	CASSYSWGVHEQFF
few	TRBJ2-7	TRBV30	TRBD2	TGTGCCTGGAGACTAGCGGGTGCCACCGCCTACGAGCAGTACTTC	CAWRLAGATAYEQYF
many	TRBJ1-5	TRBV20-1	-	TGCAGTGCTAGAGAGGTTGTGGGGTTGAGCAATCAGCCCCAGCATTTT	CSAREVVGLSNQPQHF
-	TRBJ2-1	TRBV15	-	TGTGCCACCAGCACCTGGACTCAAGCTTACGAGCAGTTCTTC	CATSTWTQAYEQFF
-	TRBJ2-1	TRBV9	TRBD2	TGTGCCAGCAGCGTAGACGGGGGGGCGCGGAATGAGCAGTTCTTC	CASSVDGGARNEQFF
-	TRBJ1-6	TRBV20-1	-	TGCAGTGCTAGAGCACAGGGTTTTGGAAGCTCCTATAATTCACCCCTCCACTTT	CSARAQGFGSSYNSPLHF
many	TRBJ2-1	TRBV11-1	-	TGTGCCAGCAGACCGACGGGAAGGACGTACAATGAGCAGTTCTTC	CASRPTGRTYNEQFF
many	TRBJ1-3	TRBV12-3/TRBV12-4	-	TGTGCCAGCAGCGACTCAAACTCTGGAAACACCATATATTTT	CASSDSNSGNTIYF
many	TRBJ1-2	TRBV28	-	TGTGCCAGCAACCCCCGGAACTGGGCTGGCTACACCTTC	CASNPRNWAGYTF
few	TRBJ1-2	TRBV29-1	-	TGCAGCGTTGACCGGGACCGAAGCAACTATGGCTACACCTTC	CSVDRDRSNYGYTF
few	TRBJ2-4	TRBV7-2	TRBD2	TGTGCCAGCCGGGCGGGAGGGGGGAACATTCAGTACTTC	CASRAGGGNIQYF
few	TRBJ2-1	TRBV2	TRBD2	TGTGCCAGCAGTGAGAGGCTAGCGGGGGATGAGCAGTTCTTC	CASSERLAGDEQFF